Listed here is a single TCR beta chain. In the study's own analysis: Reference gene primers were amplified, and this amplification served to estimate nucleated cell counts. Libraries were prepared by immunoSEQ multiplex PCR; TCRdb keeps only in-frame clonotypes and omits some of them. V and J calls and clone size come straight from that table; D and trimming were deduced from the DNA. The sample consists of roughly 380,000 clones, approximately 89% of them appearing once. These data originate in a study of blood T cell repertoires in COVID-19. CDR1 and CDR2 (germline): MDHEN, SYDVKM. The CDR3 runs 13 residues. The junction had 2 bases not matched to a gene; V was cut back by 7 bases and J by 2 bases.

The V gene is TRBV28, the J gene TRBJ2-5, with 9 bases fitting TRBD1. Source material: peripheral blood. The TCR was taken from a woman aged 60-70 years with COVID-19, enrolled during active disease. The CDR3 DNA reads TGTGCCAGCATCGGGACAGGGCAAGAGACCCAGTACTTC. Protein sequence: CASIGTGQETQYF.